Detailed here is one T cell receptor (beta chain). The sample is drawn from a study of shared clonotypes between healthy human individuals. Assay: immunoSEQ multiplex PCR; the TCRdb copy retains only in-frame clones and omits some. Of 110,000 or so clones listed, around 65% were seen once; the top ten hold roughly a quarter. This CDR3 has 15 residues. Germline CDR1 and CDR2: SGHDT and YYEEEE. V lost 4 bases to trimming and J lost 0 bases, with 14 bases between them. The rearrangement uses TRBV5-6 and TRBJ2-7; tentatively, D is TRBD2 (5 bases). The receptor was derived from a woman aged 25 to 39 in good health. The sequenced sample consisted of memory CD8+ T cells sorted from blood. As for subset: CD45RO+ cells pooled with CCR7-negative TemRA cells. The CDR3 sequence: CASSRKPGNSYEQYF. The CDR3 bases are TGTGCCAGCAGCAGGAAACCCGGGAACTCCTACGAGCAGTACTTC.